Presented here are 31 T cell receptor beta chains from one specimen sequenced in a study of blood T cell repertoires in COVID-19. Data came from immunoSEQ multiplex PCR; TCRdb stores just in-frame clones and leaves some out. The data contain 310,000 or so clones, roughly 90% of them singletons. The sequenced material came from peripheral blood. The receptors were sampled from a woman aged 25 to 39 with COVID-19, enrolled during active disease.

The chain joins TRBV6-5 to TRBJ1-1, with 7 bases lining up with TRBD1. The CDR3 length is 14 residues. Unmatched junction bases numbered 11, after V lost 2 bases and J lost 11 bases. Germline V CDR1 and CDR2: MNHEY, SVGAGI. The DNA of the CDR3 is TGTGCCAGCAGTTACGTAGGACAGGCTCATCTCGCTTTCTTT. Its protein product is CASSYVGQAHLAFF.

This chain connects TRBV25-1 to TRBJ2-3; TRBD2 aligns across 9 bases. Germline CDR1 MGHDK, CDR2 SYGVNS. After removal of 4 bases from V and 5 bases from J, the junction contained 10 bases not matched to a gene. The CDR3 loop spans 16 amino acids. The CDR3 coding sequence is TGTGCCAGCAGTGGGTTGGGCCCTAGCGGGATAGATACGCAGTATTTT. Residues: CASSGLGPSGIDTQYF.

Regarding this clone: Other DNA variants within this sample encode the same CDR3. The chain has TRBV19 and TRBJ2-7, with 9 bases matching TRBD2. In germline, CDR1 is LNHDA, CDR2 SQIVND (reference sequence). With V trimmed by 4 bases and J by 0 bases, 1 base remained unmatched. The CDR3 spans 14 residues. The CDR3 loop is CASSNSGSSYEQYF. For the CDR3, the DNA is TGTGCCAGTAGTAATAGCGGGAGCTCCTACGAGCAGTACTTC.

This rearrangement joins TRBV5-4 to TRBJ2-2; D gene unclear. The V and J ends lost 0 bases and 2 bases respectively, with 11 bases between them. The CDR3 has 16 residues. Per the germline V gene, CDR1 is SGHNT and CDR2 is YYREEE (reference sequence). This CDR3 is CASSLAPRLNTGELFF. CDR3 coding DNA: TGTGCCAGCAGCTTGGCCCCACGGTTAAACACCGGGGAGCTGTTTTTT.

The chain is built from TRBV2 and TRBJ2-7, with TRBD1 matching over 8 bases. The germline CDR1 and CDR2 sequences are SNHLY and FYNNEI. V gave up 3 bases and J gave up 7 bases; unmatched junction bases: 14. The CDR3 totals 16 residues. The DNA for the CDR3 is TGTGCCAGCAGTGAGTTAAGAACAGGGGGAACGGGAGAGCAGTACTTC. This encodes CASSELRTGGTGEQYF. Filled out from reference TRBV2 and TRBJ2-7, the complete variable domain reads EPEVTQTPSHQVTQMGQEVILRCVPISNHLYFYWYRQILGQKVEFLVSFYNNEISEKSEIFDDQFSVERPDGSNFTLKIRSTKLEDSAMYFCASSELRTGGTGEQYFGPGTRLTVT.

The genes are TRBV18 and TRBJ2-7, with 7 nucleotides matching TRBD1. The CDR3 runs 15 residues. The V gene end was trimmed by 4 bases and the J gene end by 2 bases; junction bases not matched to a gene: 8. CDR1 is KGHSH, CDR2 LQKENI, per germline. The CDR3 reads CASSLSGTVTYEQYF. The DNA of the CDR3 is TGTGCCAGCTCACTCTCCGGGACAGTAACCTACGAGCAGTACTTC.

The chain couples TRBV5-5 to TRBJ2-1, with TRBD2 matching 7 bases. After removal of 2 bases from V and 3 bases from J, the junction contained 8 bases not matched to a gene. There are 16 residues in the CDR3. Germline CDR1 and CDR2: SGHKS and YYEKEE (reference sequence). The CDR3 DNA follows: TGTGCCAGCAGCTTCGGCGGGAGTTCGATCTACAATGAGCAGTTCTTC. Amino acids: CASSFGGSSIYNEQFF.

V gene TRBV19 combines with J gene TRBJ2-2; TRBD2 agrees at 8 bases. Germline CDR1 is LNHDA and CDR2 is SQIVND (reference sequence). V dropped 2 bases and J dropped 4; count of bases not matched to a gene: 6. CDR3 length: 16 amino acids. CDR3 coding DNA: TGTGCCAGTAGTATACTAAGCGGGAGTGGCACCGGGGAGCTGTTTTTT. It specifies CASSILSGSGTGELFF.

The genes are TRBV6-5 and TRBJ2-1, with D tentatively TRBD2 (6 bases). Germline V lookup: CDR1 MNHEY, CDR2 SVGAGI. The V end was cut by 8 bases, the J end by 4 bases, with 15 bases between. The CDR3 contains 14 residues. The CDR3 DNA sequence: TGTGCCAGCTCGGGACTGGCCCTTTACAATGAGCAGTTCTTC. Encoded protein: CASSGLALYNEQFF.

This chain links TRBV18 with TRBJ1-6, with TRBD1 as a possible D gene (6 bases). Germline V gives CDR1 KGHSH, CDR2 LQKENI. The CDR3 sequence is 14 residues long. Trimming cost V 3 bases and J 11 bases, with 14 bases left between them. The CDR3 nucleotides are TGTGCCAGCTCACCCCGGGACATGGAGACACCCCTCCACTTT. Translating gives CASSPRDMETPLHF. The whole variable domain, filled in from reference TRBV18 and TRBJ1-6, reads NAGVMQNPRHLVRRRGQEARLRCSPMKGHSHVYWYRQLPEEGLKFMVYLQKENIIDESGMPKERFSAEFPKEGPSILRIQQVVRGDSAAYFCASSPRDMETPLHFGNGTRLTVT.

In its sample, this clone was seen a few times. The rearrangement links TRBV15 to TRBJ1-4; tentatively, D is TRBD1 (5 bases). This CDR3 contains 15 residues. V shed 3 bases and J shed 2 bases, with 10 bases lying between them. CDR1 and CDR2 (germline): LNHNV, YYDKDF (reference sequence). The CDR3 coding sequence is TGTGCCACCAGCAGTGCAGGGTGGACTAATGAAAAACTGTTTTTT. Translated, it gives CATSSAGWTNEKLFF. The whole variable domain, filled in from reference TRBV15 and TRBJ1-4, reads DAMVIQNPRYQVTQFGKPVTLSCSQTLNHNVMYWYQQKSSQAPKLLFHYYDKDFNNEADTPDNFQSRRPNTSFCFLDIRSPGLGDTAMYLCATSSAGWTNEKLFFGSGTQLSVL.

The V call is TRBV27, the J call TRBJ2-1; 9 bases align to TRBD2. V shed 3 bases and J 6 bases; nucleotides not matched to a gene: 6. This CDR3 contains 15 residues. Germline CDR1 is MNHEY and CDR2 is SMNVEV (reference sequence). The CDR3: CASSFGLAGTNEQFF. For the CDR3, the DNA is TGTGCCAGCAGTTTTGGGCTAGCGGGAACCAATGAGCAGTTCTTC.

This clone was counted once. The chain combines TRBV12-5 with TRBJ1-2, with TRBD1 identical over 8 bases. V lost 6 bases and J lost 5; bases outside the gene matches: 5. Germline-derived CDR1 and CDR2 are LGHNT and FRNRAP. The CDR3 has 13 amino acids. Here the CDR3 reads CASGGTGQYGYTF. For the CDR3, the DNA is TGTGCTAGTGGGGGGACAGGTCAATATGGCTACACCTTC.

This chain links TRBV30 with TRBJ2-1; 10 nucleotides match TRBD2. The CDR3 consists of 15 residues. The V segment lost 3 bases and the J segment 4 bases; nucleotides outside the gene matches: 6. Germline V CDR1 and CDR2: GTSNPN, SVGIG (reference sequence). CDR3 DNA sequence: TGTGCCTGGAGCCCTGGGACTAGCGCATACAATGAGCAGTTCTTC. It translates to CAWSPGTSAYNEQFF.

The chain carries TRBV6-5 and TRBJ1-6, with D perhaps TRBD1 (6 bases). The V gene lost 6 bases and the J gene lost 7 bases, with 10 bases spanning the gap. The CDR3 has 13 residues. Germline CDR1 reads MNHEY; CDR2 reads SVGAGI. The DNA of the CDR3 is TGTGCCAGCAGCAGACAGGCCAATTCACCCCTCCACTTT. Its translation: CASSRQANSPLHF.

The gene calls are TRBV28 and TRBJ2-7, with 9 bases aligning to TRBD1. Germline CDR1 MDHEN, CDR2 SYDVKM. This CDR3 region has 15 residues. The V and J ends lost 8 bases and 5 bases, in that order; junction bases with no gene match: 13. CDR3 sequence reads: CASGITGTGRNEQYF. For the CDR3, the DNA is TGTGCCAGCGGAATTACCGGGACAGGGCGAAACGAGCAGTACTTC.

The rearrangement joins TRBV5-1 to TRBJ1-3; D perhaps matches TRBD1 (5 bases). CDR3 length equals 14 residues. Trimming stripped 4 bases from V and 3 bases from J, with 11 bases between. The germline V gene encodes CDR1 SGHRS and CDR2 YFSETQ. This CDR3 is CASSQGGVGNTIYF. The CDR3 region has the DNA TGCGCCAGCAGCCAGGGAGGGGTTGGAAACACCATATATTTT. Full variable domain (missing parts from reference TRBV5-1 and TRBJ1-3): KAGVTQTPRYLIKTRGQQVTLSCSPISGHRSVSWYQQTPGQGLQFLFEYFSETQRNKGNFPGRFSGRQFSNSRSEMNVSTLELGDSALYLCASSQGGVGNTIYFGEGSWLTVV.

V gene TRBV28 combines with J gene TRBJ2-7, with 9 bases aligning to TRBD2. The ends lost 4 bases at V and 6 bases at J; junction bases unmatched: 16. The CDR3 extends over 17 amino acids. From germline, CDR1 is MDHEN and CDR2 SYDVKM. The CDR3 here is CASSSLWLREGLIEQYF. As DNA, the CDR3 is TGTGCCAGCAGTTCCCTGTGGCTGCGGGAGGGTCTTATCGAGCAGTACTTC.

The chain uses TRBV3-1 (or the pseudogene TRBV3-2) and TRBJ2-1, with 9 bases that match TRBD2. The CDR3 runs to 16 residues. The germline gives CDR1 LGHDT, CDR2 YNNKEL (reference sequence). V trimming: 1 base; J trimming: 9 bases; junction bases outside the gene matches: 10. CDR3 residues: CASSQGLPGLASEQFF. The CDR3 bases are TGTGCCAGCAGCCAAGGGCTCCCGGGACTAGCTTCTGAGCAGTTCTTC.

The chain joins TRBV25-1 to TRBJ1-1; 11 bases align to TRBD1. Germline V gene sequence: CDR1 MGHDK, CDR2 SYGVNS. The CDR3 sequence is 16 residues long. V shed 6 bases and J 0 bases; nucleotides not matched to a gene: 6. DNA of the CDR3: TGTGCCAGCAGAGGACAGGGGGCAAGAATGAACACTGAAGCTTTCTTT. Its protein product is CASRGQGARMNTEAFF. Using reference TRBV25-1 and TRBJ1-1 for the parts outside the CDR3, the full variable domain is EADIYQTPRYLVIGTGKKITLECSQTMGHDKMYWYQQDPGMELHLIHYSYGVNSTEKGDLSSESTVSRIRTEHFPLTLESARPSHTSQYLCASRGQGARMNTEAFFGQGTRLTVV.

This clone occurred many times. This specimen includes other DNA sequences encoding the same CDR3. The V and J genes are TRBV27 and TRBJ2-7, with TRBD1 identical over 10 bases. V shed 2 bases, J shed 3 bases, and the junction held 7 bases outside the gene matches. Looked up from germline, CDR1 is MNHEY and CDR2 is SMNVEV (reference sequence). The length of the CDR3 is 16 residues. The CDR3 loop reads CASSLRVGTGVYEQYF. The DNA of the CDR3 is TGTGCCAGCAGTTTAAGGGTCGGGACAGGGGTCTACGAGCAGTACTTC.

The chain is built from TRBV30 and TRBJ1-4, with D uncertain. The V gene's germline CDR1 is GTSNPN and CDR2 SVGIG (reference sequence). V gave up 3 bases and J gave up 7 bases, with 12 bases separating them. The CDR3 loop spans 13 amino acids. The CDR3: CAWRGLNPEKLFF. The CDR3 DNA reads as TGTGCCTGGAGGGGCCTAAACCCTGAAAAACTGTTTTTT.

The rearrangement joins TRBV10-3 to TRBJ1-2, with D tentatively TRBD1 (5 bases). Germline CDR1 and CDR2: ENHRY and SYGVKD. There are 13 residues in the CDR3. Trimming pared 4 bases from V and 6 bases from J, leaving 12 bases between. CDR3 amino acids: CAISVAGLDGYTF. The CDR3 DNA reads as TGTGCCATCAGTGTAGCAGGGTTGGATGGCTACACCTTC.

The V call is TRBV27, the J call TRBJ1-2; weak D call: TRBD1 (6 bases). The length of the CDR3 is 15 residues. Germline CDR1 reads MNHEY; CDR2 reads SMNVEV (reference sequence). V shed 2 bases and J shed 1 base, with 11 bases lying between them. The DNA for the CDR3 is TGTGCCAGCAGTTTACTTGGGGGCGGTAACTATGGCTACACCTTC. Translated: CASSLLGGGNYGYTF.

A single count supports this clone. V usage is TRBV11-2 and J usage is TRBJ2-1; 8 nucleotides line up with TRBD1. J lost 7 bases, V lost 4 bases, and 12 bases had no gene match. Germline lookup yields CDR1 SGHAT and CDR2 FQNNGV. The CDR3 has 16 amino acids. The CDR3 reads CASSSYRDRINNEQFF. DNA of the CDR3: TGTGCCAGCAGCTCATACCGGGACAGGATCAATAATGAGCAGTTCTTC.

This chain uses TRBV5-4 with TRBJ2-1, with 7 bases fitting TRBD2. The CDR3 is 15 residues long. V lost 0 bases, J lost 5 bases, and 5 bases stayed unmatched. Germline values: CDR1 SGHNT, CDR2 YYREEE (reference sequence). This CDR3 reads CASSLGGRVNNEQFF. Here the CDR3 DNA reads TGTGCCAGCAGCTTGGGCGGGAGAGTAAACAATGAGCAGTTCTTC.

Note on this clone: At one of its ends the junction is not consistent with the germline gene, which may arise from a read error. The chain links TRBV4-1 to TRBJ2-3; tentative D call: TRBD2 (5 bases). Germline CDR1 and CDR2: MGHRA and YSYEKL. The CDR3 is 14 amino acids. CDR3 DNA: TGCGCCAGCAGCCAAGTAATCGTAGCGCCCCAGATACTTTTT. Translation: CASSQVIVAPQILF.

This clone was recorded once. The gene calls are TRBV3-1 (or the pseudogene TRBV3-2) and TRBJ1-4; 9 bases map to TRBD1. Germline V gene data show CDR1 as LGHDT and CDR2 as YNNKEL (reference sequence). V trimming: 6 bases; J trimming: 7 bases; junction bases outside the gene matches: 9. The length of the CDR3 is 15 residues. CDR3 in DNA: TGTGCCAGCAGTCACCGGGACAGGGCAACTGAAAAACTGTTTTTT. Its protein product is CASSHRDRATEKLFF.

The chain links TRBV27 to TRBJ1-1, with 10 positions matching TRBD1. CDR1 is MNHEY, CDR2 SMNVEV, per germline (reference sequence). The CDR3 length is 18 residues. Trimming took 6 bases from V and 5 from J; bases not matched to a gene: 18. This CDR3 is CASRGPRDRGKYRTEAFF. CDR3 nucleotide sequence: TGTGCCAGCAGGGGGCCCCGGGACAGGGGAAAATATCGGACTGAAGCTTTCTTT.

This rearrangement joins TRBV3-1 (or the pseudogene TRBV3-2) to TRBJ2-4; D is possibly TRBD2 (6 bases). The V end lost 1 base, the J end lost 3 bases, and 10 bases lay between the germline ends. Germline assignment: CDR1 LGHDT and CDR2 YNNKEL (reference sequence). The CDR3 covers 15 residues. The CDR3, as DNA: TGTGCCAGCAGCCAAGCCTGGGGGGACAAAAACATTCAGTACTTC. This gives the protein CASSQAWGDKNIQYF.

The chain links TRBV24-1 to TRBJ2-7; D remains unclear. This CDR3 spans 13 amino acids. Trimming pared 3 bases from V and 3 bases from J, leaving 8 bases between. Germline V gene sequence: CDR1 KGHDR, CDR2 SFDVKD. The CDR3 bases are TGTGCCACCAGTGATACCAACAACTACGAGCAGTACTTC. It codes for CATSDTNNYEQYF.